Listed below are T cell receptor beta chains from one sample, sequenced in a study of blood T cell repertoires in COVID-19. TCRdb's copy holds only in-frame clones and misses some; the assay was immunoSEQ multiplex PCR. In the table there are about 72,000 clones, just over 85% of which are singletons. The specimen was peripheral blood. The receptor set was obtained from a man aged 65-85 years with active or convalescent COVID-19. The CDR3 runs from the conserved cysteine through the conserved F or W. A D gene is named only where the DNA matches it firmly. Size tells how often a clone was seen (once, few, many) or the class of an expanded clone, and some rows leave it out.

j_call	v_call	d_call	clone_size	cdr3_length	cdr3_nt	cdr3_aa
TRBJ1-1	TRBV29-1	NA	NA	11	TGCAGCGTTGAAGATGAACAGGCTAACTTTTTT	CSVEDEQANFF
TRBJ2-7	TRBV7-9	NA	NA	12	TGTGCCAGCAGCCGGAGCTCCTACGAGCAGTACTTC	CASSRSSYEQYF
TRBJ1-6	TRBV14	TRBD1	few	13	TGTGCCAGCAGCCTGACAGGGAATTCACCCCTCCACTTT	CASSLTGNSPLHF
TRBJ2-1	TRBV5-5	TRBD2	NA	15	TGTGCCAGCAGCGTGGGCGGGAGTTATTACAATGAGCAGTTCTTC	CASSVGGSYYNEQFF
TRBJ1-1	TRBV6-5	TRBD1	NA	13	TGTGCCAGCAGGCCGACAGGGGGCACTGAAGCTTTCTTT	CASRPTGGTEAFF
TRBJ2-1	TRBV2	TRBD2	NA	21	TGTGCCAGCAGTGCCTACCGGGGACTAGCGGGAGGCCCCGGGTTGGACAATGAGCAGTTCTTC	CASSAYRGLAGGPGLDNEQFF
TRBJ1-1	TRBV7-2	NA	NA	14	TGTGCCAGCGGCGGGGGGTACGCAGGGTATGAAGCTTTCTTT	CASGGGYAGYEAFF
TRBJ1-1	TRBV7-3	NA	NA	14	TGTGCCAGCTCCTCAGGGGTCCGGTCCACTGAAGCTTTCTTT	CASSSGVRSTEAFF
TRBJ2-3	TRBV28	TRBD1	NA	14	TGTGCCAGCAGTACAGGGGGAGGCACAGATACGCAGTATTTT	CASSTGGGTDTQYF
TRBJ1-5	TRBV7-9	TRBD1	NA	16	TGTGCCAGCAGCCCCGGGACAGGGGGCGGTGGTCAGCCCCAGCATTTT	CASSPGTGGGGQPQHF
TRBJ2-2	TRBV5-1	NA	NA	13	TGCGCCAGCAGCCTGGCCCAGGACGGGGAGCTGTTTTTT	CASSLAQDGELFF
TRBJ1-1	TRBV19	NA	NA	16	TGTGCCAGTAGTATAGTTCCAATCGGGGGAAACACTGAAGCTTTCTTT	CASSIVPIGGNTEAFF
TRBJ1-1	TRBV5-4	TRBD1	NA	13	TGTGCCAGCAGCAGAACAGGGGGCACTGAAGCTTTCTTT	CASSRTGGTEAFF
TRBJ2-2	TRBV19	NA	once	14	TGTGCCAGTAGTAACAGGGACCGCACCGGGGAGCTGTTTTTT	CASSNRDRTGELFF
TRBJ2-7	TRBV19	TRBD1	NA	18	TGTGCCAGTAGTATAGCCGGGGGGACAGGGGACTCCTCCTACGAGCAGTACTTC	CASSIAGGTGDSSYEQYF
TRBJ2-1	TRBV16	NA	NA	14	TGTGCCAGCAGTACTCCGCTGGGGGGCAATGAGCAGTTCTTC	CASSTPLGGNEQFF
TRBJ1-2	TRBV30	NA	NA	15	TGTGCCTGGAGCACTCATTTATTGACTGAGTGGGGCTACACCTTC	CAWSTHLLTEWGYTF
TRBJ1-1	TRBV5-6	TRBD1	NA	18	TGTGCCAGCAGCAACCTCGTAAACTCAAGGACAGGGGCTGATGAAGCTTTCTTT	CASSNLVNSRTGADEAFF
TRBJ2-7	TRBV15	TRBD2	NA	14	TGTGCCACCAGGAAGCGGGAGAACACATACGAGCAGTACTTC	CATRKRENTYEQYF
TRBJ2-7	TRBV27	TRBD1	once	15	TGTGCCAGCAGTTTAAGATGGGACAGGGCTAGCGAGCAGTACTTC	CASSLRWDRASEQYF
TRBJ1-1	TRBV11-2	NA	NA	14	TGTGCCAGCAGCACCCCGGGGGTCCCCACTGAAGCTTTCTTT	CASSTPGVPTEAFF
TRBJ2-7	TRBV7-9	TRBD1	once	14	TGTGCCAGCAGCCTCGGACAGGCATACTACGAGCAGTACTTC	CASSLGQAYYEQYF
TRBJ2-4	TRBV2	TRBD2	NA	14	TGTGCCAGCAGTGTCCTAGCGGGAGGAACCATTCAGTACTTC	CASSVLAGGTIQYF
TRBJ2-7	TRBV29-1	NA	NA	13	TGCAGCGTTACAGGGGGGGTTCTTGATGAGCAGTACTTC	CSVTGGVLDEQYF
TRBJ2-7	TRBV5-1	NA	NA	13	TGCGCCAGCAGCGACGGACTTGGCGACGAGCAGTACTTC	CASSDGLGDEQYF
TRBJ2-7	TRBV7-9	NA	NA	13	TGTGCCAGCAGGCTAGGACAGTCCTACGAGCAGTACTTC	CASRLGQSYEQYF
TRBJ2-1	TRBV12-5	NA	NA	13	TGTGCTAGTGGTTTGAACTATGACAATGAGCAGTTCTTC	CASGLNYDNEQFF
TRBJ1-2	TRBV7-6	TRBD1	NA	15	TGTGCCAGCAGCTTAGGGACAGGGGGTCTCTATGGCTACACCTTC	CASSLGTGGLYGYTF
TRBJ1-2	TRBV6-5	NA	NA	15	TGTGCCAGCAGTTACTCGAAGACAGTGAACTATGGCTACACCTTC	CASSYSKTVNYGYTF